Listed here are 13 T cell receptor beta chains from one sample, sequenced in a study of blood T cells in healthy people across ages. The second PCR ran about 6 to 12 cycles with a sample-barcoded 5' primer and J-beta primers. Using its own MiXCR run on the 5' RACE reads, TCRdb lists one record per CDR3 protein. Of roughly 720,000 distinct CDR3 sequences listed, about 55% were seen once; the top ten hold 41%. The sample taken for sequencing was blood. These receptors originate from a man aged 80 or over in good health.

V and J are TRBV7-2 and TRBJ2-3; D ambiguous. The CDR3 has 17 amino acids. Germline CDR1 reads SGHTA; CDR2 reads FQGNSA. V lost 2 bases to trimming and J lost 2 bases, with 17 bases between them. This CDR3 is CASSLFRATIFTDTQYF. DNA of the CDR3: TGTGCCAGCAGCTTATTCCGGGCTACAATTTTCACAGATACGCAGTATTTT.

The rearrangement links TRBV12-3 or TRBV12-4 to TRBJ2-7, with D hard to call. The J call may be incorrect, as the DNA end agrees better with TRBJ2-5. The CDR3 is 15 amino acids. CDR3 region: CASSLAPPGVGTQYF. The DNA for the CDR3 is TGTGCCAGCAGTTTAGCGCCTCCAGGAGTAGGGACCCAGTACTTC.

This clonotype was counted a few times. This sequence joins TRBV5-1 and TRBJ2-5, with 9 positions matching TRBD2. The end of the DNA aligns better with TRBJ2-7, so the J call may be wrong. CDR3 length: 15 residues. Germline CDR1 reads SGHRS; CDR2 reads YFSETQ. CDR3 residues: CASSYLAGTGNEQYF. The CDR3 nucleotides read TGCGCCAGCAGCTACCTAGCGGGAACCGGCAACGAGCAGTACTTC.

The table lists this clonotype with a few counts. DNA of the CDR3: TGCGCCAGCAGCAGCGGACTAGCGGGGGTCTACAATGAGCAGTTCTTC. Protein product: CASSSGLAGVYNEQFF. The genes are TRBV5-1 and TRBJ2-1; 13 bases agree with TRBD2. The germline CDR1 and CDR2 sequences are SGHRS and YFSETQ. V lost 4 bases to trimming and J lost 3 bases; unmatched junction nucleotides: 4. The CDR3 length is 16 residues.

The CDR3 sequence is CSARDALADLYNEQFF. The CDR3 DNA follows: TGCAGTGCTAGAGATGCCCTCGCGGACCTTTACAATGAGCAGTTCTTC. This rearrangement joins TRBV20-1 to TRBJ2-1; no reliable D call. Trimming shortened V by 0 bases and J by 4 bases, and 16 bases separated the two germline ends. The germline V gene has CDR1 DFQATT and CDR2 SNEGSKA (reference sequence). The CDR3 runs to 16 residues.

J is TRBJ2-1 and V is TRBV5-1; the D call may be TRBD1 or TRBD2 (5 bases each). Germline lookup yields CDR1 SGHRS and CDR2 YFSETQ. This CDR3 is 12 amino acids long. Trimming took off 0 bases at V and 9 bases at J, with 7 bases between the two ends. The CDR3 nucleotides are TGCGCCAGCAGCTTGGGGGGGATTGAGCAGTTCTTC. Protein product: CASSLGGIEQFF.

This clonotype has only a few counts. The V and J genes are TRBV6-1 and TRBJ1-2; no definite D call. Germline V gene data show CDR1 as MNHNS and CDR2 as SASEGT. The CDR3 has 13 residues. The germline V and J ends were trimmed by 2 bases and 6 bases, with 10 bases remaining between them. The CDR3 DNA sequence: TGTGCCAGCAGTGAAAAAGGAGGGAATGGCTACACCTTC. Residues: CASSEKGGNGYTF.

The chain recombines TRBV9 with TRBJ1-1; D remains ambiguous. V was trimmed by 2 bases and J by 5 bases, leaving 16 bases between them. CDR1 and CDR2 from the germline V gene are SGDLS and YYNGEE. The CDR3 length is 15 residues. DNA for the CDR3: TGTGCCAGCAGCGTTTATGCAGGAGCTGGGACTGAAGCTTTCTTT. Protein product: CASSVYAGAGTEAFF.

This clonotype has a handful of counts. The chain joins TRBV5-1 to TRBJ2-2; D is ambiguous. Deletions cut 4 bases from V and 0 bases from J, with 31 bases between. The germline CDR1 and CDR2 sequences are SGHRS and YFSETQ. The CDR3 length is 22 residues. DNA of the CDR3: TGCGCCAGCAGCCTCGAAGCTATGAACACGGAGCGCATCAGGTCGAACACCGGGGAGCTGTTTTTT. This gives the protein CASSLEAMNTERIRSNTGELFF.

J is TRBJ2-5 and V is TRBV7-8; D is perhaps TRBD2 (5 bases). CDR1 SGHVS and CDR2 FQNEAQ come from the germline V gene. Trimming shortened V by 1 base and J by 0 bases, and 6 bases separated the two germline ends. The CDR3 is 14 amino acids. The CDR3 DNA reads as TGTGCCAGCAGCTTAGGGAGGTACCAAGAGACCCAGTACTTC. Amino acid sequence: CASSLGRYQETQYF.

V gene TRBV12-3 or TRBV12-4 combines with J gene TRBJ2-1; possible D gene TRBD2, 6 bases. This CDR3 region has 16 residues. V lost 4 bases and J 8 bases, leaving 21 bases between the germline ends. Here the CDR3 DNA reads TGTGCCAGCAGTTCGAGCCCGGGACTTACCAGTCATGAGCAGTTCTTC. It encodes CASSSSPGLTSHEQFF.

This clonotype has ten or more counts. The chain is built from TRBV11-2 and TRBJ2-7; D possibly corresponds to TRBD2 (6 bases). Trimming stripped 1 base from V and 2 bases from J, with 9 bases between. The CDR3 consists of 14 residues. Germline CDR1 is SGHAT and CDR2 is FQNNGV. CDR3 in amino acids: CASSLVGGTYEQYF. CDR3 DNA sequence: TGTGCCAGCAGCTTAGTCGGGGGAACCTACGAGCAGTACTTC.

The chain has TRBV29-1 and TRBJ1-2, with a weak D call TRBD1 (6 bases). The CDR3 runs to 14 residues. The ends were cut back, 4 bases at V and 3 bases at J, with 15 bases in the middle. Per the germline V gene, CDR1 is SQVTM and CDR2 is ANQGSEA. CDR3 sequence: CSVAGLQGDYGYTF. The CDR3 bases are TGCAGCGTTGCGGGACTACAGGGAGACTATGGCTACACCTTC.